This TCR beta chain was retrieved from a study of graft-versus-host responses after intestinal transplantation. This CDR3 spans 13 amino acids. Germline lookup yields CDR1 MNHNY and CDR2 SVGAGI (reference sequence). The junction had 0 bases not matched to a gene; V was cut back by 2 bases and J by 5 bases. The data were produced by immunoSEQ multiplex PCR, yet TCRdb's version contains in-frame clones alone and is incomplete. Seen here are around 15,000 clones, roughly 78% observed once, and the top ten hold 15% to 20%. Intraepithelial and lamina propria lymphocytes were isolated from graft specimens. This clone was counted a few times.

The rearrangement links TRBV6-6 to TRBJ1-5; 7 bases are shared with TRBD1. This receptor was taken from a human patient who received an intestinal transplant, so some T cells may come from the graft donor. This sample comprised ileum tissue, obtained just over 100 days after intestinal transplant. CDR3 region: CASSYRGHQPQHF. The CDR3, as DNA: TGTGCCAGCAGTTACAGGGGGCATCAGCCCCAGCATTTT.